These T cell receptor beta chains were read from a single sample in a study of control samples from healthy donors and cancer patients. Produced via immunoSEQ multiplex PCR; TCRdb's table is partial and in-frame only. The top ten hold 12% to 15% of the sample, which has some 140,000 clones, roughly 94% seen once. The sequencing sample was made of PBMCs. The receptors shown here come from a man between 60 and 75 years old with colorectal cancer. The CDR3 runs from the conserved cysteine through the conserved F or W. Fields, in order: CDR3 protein, CDR3 DNA, V gene, J gene, D gene, clone size. The D gene is left open where the match is weak. Clone size is not always given. Where it is, it says once, few, many or a class for expanded clones.

CASSTGEIYEQYF	TGTGCCAGCAGCACGGGGGAAATCTACGAGCAGTACTTC	TRBV21-1	TRBJ2-7	NA	NA
CASNFDRGPQETQYF	TGTGCCAGCAACTTCGACAGGGGCCCTCAAGAGACCCAGTACTTC	TRBV7-8	TRBJ2-5	TRBD1	NA
CASRSDRYNQPQHF	TGTGCCAGCAGGTCCGACAGGTACAATCAGCCCCAGCATTTT	TRBV6-6	TRBJ1-5	NA	NA
CASSYDGTYSGNTIYF	TGTGCCAGTAGTTATGACGGGACTTACTCTGGAAACACCATATATTTT	TRBV19	TRBJ1-3	NA	NA
CASSAQKLFF	TGTGCCAGCTCAGCCCAAAAACTGTTTTTT	TRBV18	TRBJ1-4	NA	once
CASSPPTGFDGYTF	TGTGCCAGCAGTCCTCCGACAGGGTTTGATGGCTACACCTTC	TRBV28	TRBJ1-2	TRBD1	NA
CASSLGQTGQVNYGYTF	TGCGCCAGCAGCTTAGGTCAAACGGGACAGGTCAACTATGGCTACACCTTC	TRBV5-1	TRBJ1-2	TRBD1	NA
CASSLDSLETQYF	TGTGCCAGCAGCTTAGACAGTTTGGAGACCCAGTACTTC	TRBV11-2	TRBJ2-5	NA	NA
CAISQDGNYGYTF	TGTGCCATCAGCCAGGACGGCAACTATGGCTACACCTTC	TRBV10-3	TRBJ1-2	NA	once
CSVESAGKGTEAFF	TGCAGCGTTGAATCGGCAGGGAAGGGCACTGAAGCTTTCTTT	TRBV29-1	TRBJ1-1	NA	NA
CASSRGLAYEQYF	TGTGCCAGCAGCCGGGGACTAGCTTACGAGCAGTACTTC	TRBV3-1/TRBV3-2	TRBJ2-7	TRBD2	once
CASSFPGSLYTF	TGTGCCAGCAGTTTCCCCGGCTCTCTCTACACCTTC	TRBV12-3/TRBV12-4	TRBJ1-2	NA	NA
CASLSLGEQFF	TGTGCCAGTCTCTCATTGGGTGAGCAGTTCTTC	TRBV6-6	TRBJ2-1	NA	NA
CASSGTGHETGELFF	TGTGCCAGCTCGGGAACAGGGCATGAGACCGGGGAGCTGTTTTTT	TRBV18	TRBJ2-2	NA	NA
CASSLGGATSGYTF	TGTGCCAGCAGTTTAGGAGGGGCTACCTCTGGCTACACCTTC	TRBV28	TRBJ1-2	NA	once
CATSRDNGFNQPQHF	TGTGCCACCAGCAGAGACAACGGATTCAATCAGCCCCAGCATTTT	TRBV15	TRBJ1-5	NA	few
CATLRGSYNSPLHF	TGTGCCACCTTGAGGGGATCCTATAATTCACCCCTCCACTTT	TRBV6-6	TRBJ1-6	NA	few
CASSGLNTEAFF	TGTGCCAGCTCAGGTTTGAACACTGAAGCTTTCTTT	TRBV18	TRBJ1-1	NA	NA
CASSPRSASGGTSTDTQYF	TGCGCCAGCAGCCCGCGGTCGGCTAGCGGGGGGACTAGCACAGATACGCAGTATTTT	TRBV5-1	TRBJ2-3	TRBD2	NA
CASSLVRISGNTIYF	TGTGCCAGCAGCTTAGTGCGGATCTCTGGAAACACCATATATTTT	TRBV7-2	TRBJ1-3	NA	NA
CASSVSSGVSTGKLFF	TGTGCCAGCAGCGTATCGTCCGGGGTTAGCACCGGGAAGCTGTTTTTT	TRBV9	TRBJ2-2	NA	NA
CASSAPGHLSTDTQYF	TGTGCCAGCAGCGCTCCGGGACACCTTAGCACAGATACGCAGTATTTT	TRBV5-4	TRBJ2-3	NA	NA
CASTTGREQFF	TGTGCCAGCACGACAGGCCGGGAGCAGTTCTTC	TRBV28	TRBJ2-1	NA	few
CASYGDSPYEQYF	TGCGCCAGCTACGGGGACAGCCCCTACGAGCAGTACTTC	TRBV5-1	TRBJ2-7	TRBD1	NA
CASSLSESYGYTF	TGTGCCAGCAGTTTATCCGAGTCCTATGGCTACACCTTC	TRBV28	TRBJ1-2	NA	NA
CASSLAAGVDTEAFF	TGTGCCAGCAGCTTGGCGGCCGGGGTGGACACTGAAGCTTTCTTT	TRBV7-2	TRBJ1-1	NA	NA
CASRGDADNSPLHF	TGTGCCAGCAGAGGAGACGCAGATAATTCACCCCTCCACTTT	TRBV2	TRBJ1-6	NA	NA
CASSVGLAGGPGANVLTF	TGTGCCAGCAGCGTCGGACTAGCGGGGGGGCCTGGGGCCAACGTCCTGACTTTC	TRBV9	TRBJ2-6	TRBD2	NA
CASSIDGRTEETQYF	TGTGCCAGTAGTATAGATGGACGGACAGAAGAGACCCAGTACTTC	TRBV19	TRBJ2-5	NA	NA
CATSGSGGPYNEQFF	TGTGCCACCAGTGGGAGCGGGGGCCCCTACAATGAGCAGTTCTTC	TRBV24-1	TRBJ2-1	TRBD2	NA
CASSYSDRGEAFF	TGTGCCAGCAGTTACTCGGACAGGGGGGAAGCTTTCTTT	TRBV6-5	TRBJ1-1	TRBD1	NA
CASTRQGAYEQYF	TGTGCCAGCACCCGACAGGGGGCCTACGAGCAGTACTTC	TRBV27	TRBJ2-7	TRBD1	NA
CASSRGAVDRSGYTF	TGCGCCAGCAGCAGGGGAGCCGTAGACAGGTCTGGCTACACCTTC	TRBV5-1	TRBJ1-2	NA	NA
CAWSKGPVGEQYF	TGTGCCTGGAGTAAGGGGCCGGTTGGCGAGCAGTACTTC	TRBV30	TRBJ2-7	NA	NA
CASGLGGANYGYTF	TGTGCCAGCGGTCTTGGTGGGGCCAACTATGGCTACACCTTC	TRBV28	TRBJ1-2	NA	NA
CSVAPDRSGANVLTF	TGCAGCGTTGCCCCGGACAGGTCTGGGGCCAACGTCCTGACTTTC	TRBV29-1	TRBJ2-6	TRBD1	NA
CASRTGGKKGYNEQFF	TGTGCCAGTAGGACTGGAGGGAAGAAGGGGTACAATGAGCAGTTCTTC	TRBV19	TRBJ2-1	NA	NA
CASSSGQIHEQYF	TGTGCCAGCAGCTCGGGACAGATCCACGAGCAGTACTTC	TRBV11-2	TRBJ2-7	TRBD1	NA
CASSQGVLTRGNYGYTF	TGCGCCAGCAGCCAAGGAGTACTAACGCGGGGGAACTATGGCTACACCTTC	TRBV4-1	TRBJ1-2	NA	NA
CASSLISNTEAFF	TGTGCCAGCAGCTTGATTTCTAACACTGAAGCTTTCTTT	TRBV5-6	TRBJ1-1	NA	NA
CRAGVNEKLFF	TGCAGGGCAGGGGTTAATGAAAAACTGTTTTTT	TRBV20-1	TRBJ1-4	NA	once
CASSSRSRYEQYF	TGTGCCAGCAGTAGCCGGAGCCGTTACGAGCAGTACTTC	TRBV12-3/TRBV12-4	TRBJ2-7	NA	NA
CASSPSVTDTQYF	TGTGCCAGCAGCCCTAGCGTGACAGATACGCAGTATTTT	TRBV3-1/TRBV3-2	TRBJ2-3	NA	once
CASSFRSGGVFLQETQYF	TGCGCCAGCAGCTTCCGTAGCGGGGGGGTCTTTCTGCAAGAGACCCAGTACTTC	TRBV5-1	TRBJ2-5	TRBD2	NA
CASSLNQGGDTEAFF	TGTGCCAGCAGCTTGAACCAGGGGGGTGACACTGAAGCTTTCTTT	TRBV11-2	TRBJ1-1	TRBD1	NA
CATSYSVTGGSYNEQFF	TGTGCCACCAGTTACTCCGTGACAGGAGGATCCTACAATGAGCAGTTCTTC	TRBV15	TRBJ2-1	NA	once
CASSGVSGANVLTF	TGTGCCAGCTCAGGGGTCTCTGGGGCCAACGTCCTGACTTTC	TRBV18	TRBJ2-6	NA	NA
CASSKGGVTDTQYF	TGTGCCAGCAGCAAGGGGGGGGTCACAGATACGCAGTATTTT	TRBV9	TRBJ2-3	NA	once
CASSTRTGGSEKLFF	TGTGCCAGCAGTACCCGGACAGGGGGAAGTGAAAAACTGTTTTTT	TRBV6-2/TRBV6-3	TRBJ1-4	TRBD1	NA
CASSLGNDNSPLHF	TGCGCCAGCAGCCTAGGGAATGATAATTCACCCCTCCACTTT	TRBV5-1	TRBJ1-6	NA	NA
CASSVGGRVSEMQKLFF	TGTGCCAGCAGCGTAGGAGGGAGGGTTTCGGAAATGCAAAAACTGTTTTTT	TRBV9	TRBJ1-4	NA	NA
CASSLTPQQGNTEAFF	TGTGCCAGCAGCTTGACCCCCCAACAGGGAAACACTGAAGCTTTCTTT	TRBV5-4	TRBJ1-1	NA	NA
CASRGPLRDTEAFF	TGCGCCAGCAGGGGGCCCTTGAGGGACACTGAAGCTTTCTTT	TRBV4-1	TRBJ1-1	NA	NA
CASSTGVAKNIQYF	TGTGCCAGTAGTACCGGGGTCGCCAAAAACATTCAGTACTTC	TRBV19	TRBJ2-4	NA	NA
CASSFRDLGLEQYF	TGCGCCAGCAGCTTTAGGGATTTAGGCCTCGAGCAGTACTTC	TRBV5-1	TRBJ2-7	NA	NA
CASNPGGGADGYTF	TGTGCCAGCAACCCTGGGGGGGGCGCCGATGGCTACACCTTC	TRBV28	TRBJ1-2	NA	NA
CASSIGGQMNTEAFF	TGTGCCAGTAGTATAGGGGGACAAATGAACACTGAAGCTTTCTTT	TRBV19	TRBJ1-1	NA	NA
CASRRGPDGELFF	TGTGCCAGCAGGAGGGGGCCGGACGGGGAGCTGTTTTTT	TRBV6-5	TRBJ2-2	TRBD1	NA
CASSTSVAYEQYF	TGTGCCAGCAGTACCTCGGTGGCGTACGAGCAGTACTTC	TRBV6-6	TRBJ2-7	NA	NA
CASSVGAGTLANYGYTF	TGTGCCAGCAGCGTAGGGGCAGGGACCCTTGCTAACTATGGCTACACCTTC	TRBV9	TRBJ1-2	NA	NA